One sample yielded the 25 T cell receptor beta chains listed below, sequenced in a study of T cell repertoires in aging, cancer and after chemotherapy (dated by TCRdb to the late 2010s). Genomic DNA extracted from peripheral blood, rather than sorted cells or RNA, was used as the source for amplification of TCR beta rearrangements. The run used an Illumina MiSeq. Rearranged TRB sequences spanning V, D and J segments were amplified in a multiplex touch-down PCR with a mixed TRB-A/B primer pool. TCRdb reprocessed the public reads (quality trimming at Q25 with fastp, clone calling with MiXCR) and kept in-frame beta chains. One record per CDR3 amino acid sequence lists the most common genes and DNA. The sample records fewer than 12,000 distinct CDR3 sequences, more than 30% of which are singletons. The top ten constitute approximately 3.3% of the sample. The specimen sequenced was blood. The receptors were sampled from a human donor in good health.

The table lists this clonotype with a count of one. The CDR3 is CASTASGSTDTQYF. CDR3 nucleotides: TGTGCCAGCACGGCTAGCGGGAGCACAGATACGCAGTATTTT. The rearrangement joins TRBV6-5 to TRBJ2-3; TRBD2 matches at 8 bases. CDR1 is MNHEY, CDR2 SVGAGI, per germline. With 7 bases clipped from V and 0 bases from J, the junction kept 3 bases outside the gene matches. This CDR3 region has 14 residues.

This clonotype appeared once. Here the CDR3 reads CASSYSTGRGYNEQFF. CDR3 bases: TGTGCCAGCAGTTACTCCACAGGGAGAGGGTACAATGAGCAGTTCTTC. The chain uses TRBV6-5 and TRBJ2-1; weak D call: TRBD1 (6 bases). V was clipped by 0 bases and J by 4 bases, with 13 bases between them. CDR1 and CDR2 from the germline V gene are MNHEY and SVGAGI. CDR3 size: 16 residues.

The rearrangement links TRBV19 to TRBJ1-4; 7 bases fit TRBD1. J gave up 1 base and V 5 bases, and 4 bases lay outside the gene matches. The CDR3 is 15 residues long. CDR1 and CDR2 (germline): LNHDA, SQIVND (reference sequence). This chain's CDR3 is CASSPRQGTNEKLFF. The CDR3 bases are TGTGCCAGTAGTCCCAGACAGGGAACTAATGAAAAACTGTTTTTT.

The rearrangement links TRBV20-1 to TRBJ2-1; D is perhaps TRBD2 (5 bases). CDR1 DFQATT and CDR2 SNEGSKA come from the germline V gene (reference sequence). V was pared by 2 bases and J by 0 bases, with 8 bases between. This CDR3 is built from 14 residues. The CDR3 DNA is TGCAGTGCTAGAACGGGGATCTCCTACAATGAGCAGTTCTTC. Its protein product is CSARTGISYNEQFF.

V gene TRBV18 combines with J gene TRBJ1-1; no reliable D call. Trimming pared 4 bases from V and 5 bases from J, leaving 20 bases between. The CDR3 runs 16 residues. The germline CDR1 and CDR2 sequences are KGHSH and LQKENI. CDR3 in DNA: TGTGCCAGCTCACTAGCGGGCCTCCGGGTTGGGACTGAAGCTTTCTTT. Its translation: CASSLAGLRVGTEAFF.

Of note for this clonotype: It is unclear where the CDR3 begins or ends on the DNA, so no DNA is shown, and the CDR3 is as TCRdb lists it. The V gene is TRBV12-3 or TRBV12-4, the J gene TRBJ1-6; the listed D gene, TRBD1, was not tested against the DNA. The CDR3 region is 15 residues in length, termini included. Here the CDR3 reads CASSSSGPSYSPLHF.

This clonotype was detected a few times. V and J are TRBV7-6 and TRBJ2-2; D tentatively fits TRBD1 or TRBD2 (5 bases each). Germline V gene lookup returns CDR1 SGHVS and CDR2 FNYEAQ. V was pared by 4 bases and J by 2 bases, with 17 bases between. The CDR3 covers 17 residues. CDR3 sequence: CASSSGRAGPNTGELFF. The CDR3 nucleotides read TGTGCCAGCAGCTCGGGACGGGCTGGGCCCAACACCGGGGAGCTGTTTTTT.

This clonotype is termed medium-sized. CDR3 loop: CASSLAPDYRGATDTQYF. The CDR3 bases are TGTGCCAGCAGCTTAGCCCCAGACTACCGGGGGGCCACAGATACGCAGTATTTT. This sequence joins TRBV11-3 and TRBJ2-3; weak D call: TRBD2 (7 bases). CDR1 is SGHNT, CDR2 YENEEA, per germline. The CDR3 is made up of 18 amino acids. Trimming cost V 1 base and J 2 bases, with 19 bases left between them.

The chain joins TRBV15 to TRBJ2-1; tentatively, D is TRBD1 (6 bases). Germline CDR1 LNHNV, CDR2 YYDKDF (reference sequence). CDR3 length: 13 residues. Trimming shortened V by 6 bases and J by 5 bases, and 11 bases separated the two germline ends. Here the CDR3 reads CATRGTQNNEQFF. CDR3 sequence (DNA): TGTGCCACCAGGGGGACACAGAACAATGAGCAGTTCTTC.

The chain joins TRBV4-3 to TRBJ1-1; no clear D. Germline lookup yields CDR1 LGHNA and CDR2 YSLEER. V was pared by 1 base and J by 5 bases, with 23 bases between. The CDR3 is 18 amino acids. The chain's CDR3 is CASSQGSGRIEGRTEAFF. In DNA, the CDR3 is TGCGCCAGCAGCCAAGGATCCGGGCGTATTGAGGGTAGAACTGAAGCTTTCTTT.

The V call is TRBV20-1, the J call TRBJ1-4, with D tentatively TRBD1 (6 bases). The CDR3 spans 13 residues. Deletions cut 5 bases from V and 8 bases from J, with 15 bases between. Germline-derived CDR1 and CDR2 are DFQATT and SNEGSKA (reference sequence). The DNA of the CDR3 is TGCAGTGCTGGGGGGGGGGCAGAAGAAAAACTGTTTTTT. This translates into CSAGGGAEEKLFF.

This chain joins TRBV28 and TRBJ2-6, with D possibly TRBD1 on 5 matching bases. The CDR3 runs to 15 residues. Germline values: CDR1 MDHEN, CDR2 SYDVKM. The ends were cut back, 5 bases at V and 1 base at J, with 9 bases in the middle. The CDR3 bases are TGTGCCAGCAGTCCCCCAGGGTCTGGGGCCAACGTCCTGACTTTC. Amino acids: CASSPPGSGANVLTF. Together with reference TRBV28 and TRBJ2-6, the CDR3 gives the full variable domain: DVKVTQSSRYLVKRTGEKVFLECVQDMDHENMFWYRQDPGLGLRLIYFSYDVKMKEKGDIPEGYSVSREKKERFSLILESASTNQTSMYLCASSPPGSGANVLTFGAGSRLTVL.

The chain employs TRBV11-1 and TRBJ2-3; D is tentatively TRBD1 or TRBD2 (5 bases each). V shed 10 bases and J shed 0 bases, with 14 bases lying between them. CDR3 length: 14 amino acids. Germline lookup yields CDR1 SGHAT and CDR2 FQDESV (reference sequence). As DNA, the CDR3 is TGTGCCACGGGGCAGGAGGAAAGCACAGATACGCAGTATTTT. Translating gives CATGQEESTDTQYF.

As regards this clonotype: A read error may account for a junction end that differs from germline. The CDR3 DNA follows: TGTGCCAGCATTTACAACGTCCGCTCTGGAAACACCATATATTTT. Translation: CASIYNVRSGNTIYF. This sequence joins TRBV6-6 and TRBJ1-3; D is unresolved. Germline loops: CDR1 MNHNY, CDR2 SVGAGI (reference sequence). The CDR3 is made up of 15 amino acids.

This chain links TRBV6-5 with TRBJ2-2; D uncertain. Germline V gives CDR1 MNHEY, CDR2 SVGAGI. Between the trimmed V and J ends, which lost 5 bases and 5 bases, there was a span of 9 bases. This CDR3 has 13 amino acids. The CDR3, as DNA: TGTGCCAGCAGTCCCCCGGGTACCGGGGAGCTGTTTTTT. It encodes CASSPPGTGELFF.

In its sample, this clonotype is medium-sized. The V gene is TRBV30, the J gene TRBJ2-3; 7 positions agree with TRBD1. With V trimmed by 4 bases and J by 0 bases, 7 bases remained unmatched. Germline V lookup: CDR1 GTSNPN, CDR2 SVGIG (reference sequence). The CDR3 is 15 amino acids. CDR3 sequence (DNA): TGTGCCTGGACCGTCGGACAGGTTAGCACAGATACGCAGTATTTT. Its protein product is CAWTVGQVSTDTQYF.

This clonotype rates as medium-sized. The chain links TRBV19 to TRBJ1-6, with D possibly being TRBD1 (5 bases). The CDR3 is made up of 16 amino acids. Trimming took 4 bases from V and 7 from J, leaving 17 bases between them. Germline CDR1 and CDR2: LNHDA and SQIVND (reference sequence). In DNA, the CDR3 is TGTGCCAGTAGTACGCAAACCGGGGGAGGAAATTCACCCCTCCACTTT. This sequence encodes CASSTQTGGGNSPLHF.

This clonotype appeared once. Sequence at one end of the junction differs from germline and may be a read error. The J gene is TRBJ1-5, the V gene TRBV5-5, with D uncertain. Germline V gene data show CDR1 as SGHKS and CDR2 as YYEKEE (reference sequence). The CDR3 runs 13 residues. DNA of the CDR3: TGCGCCAGCAGCCACCCCGTTAATCAGCCCCAGCATTTT. Its protein is CASSHPVNQPQHF.

This clonotype is categorized as medium-sized. J is TRBJ2-3 and V is TRBV19; 8 nucleotides line up with TRBD1. V gave up 4 bases and J gave up 2 bases; unmatched junction bases: 2. Germline lookup yields CDR1 LNHDA and CDR2 SQIVND (reference sequence). The CDR3 has 14 amino acids. Written as DNA, the CDR3 is TGTGCCAGTAGTAGGGACAGGTACACAGATACGCAGTATTTT. Translated, it gives CASSRDRYTDTQYF.

This clonotype is medium-sized within its sample. This rearrangement joins TRBV19 to TRBJ2-3; D gene unclear. There are 14 residues in the CDR3. Between the trimmed V and J ends, which lost 7 bases and 0 bases, there was a span of 11 bases. Germline values: CDR1 LNHDA, CDR2 SQIVND (reference sequence). The CDR3: CASKPTSSTDTQYF. In DNA form, the CDR3 reads TGTGCCAGTAAGCCTACGTCTAGCACAGATACGCAGTATTTT.

In this sample, this clonotype is medium-sized. This chain uses TRBV19 with TRBJ2-2; D is unclear. CDR3 length: 14 amino acids. Germline V gives CDR1 LNHDA, CDR2 SQIVND (reference sequence). V was pared by 6 bases and J by 1 base, with 9 bases between. The CDR3 reads CASRGRRNTGELFF. For the CDR3, the DNA is TGTGCCAGTAGGGGAAGGAGGAACACCGGGGAGCTGTTTTTT.

V usage is TRBV19 and J usage is TRBJ1-1, with 8 positions matching TRBD1. CDR1 is LNHDA and CDR2 is SQIVND in the germline V gene (reference sequence). Germline trimming cut 5 bases from V and 1 base from J; bases unmatched to any gene: 6. This CDR3 is built from 15 residues. The CDR3 DNA follows: TGTGCCAGTAGTCCCACCGACAGGGGGAACACTGAAGCTTTCTTT. Amino acid sequence: CASSPTDRGNTEAFF.

The chain carries TRBV5-1 and TRBJ2-7; 10 bases align to TRBD1. The germline gives CDR1 SGHRS, CDR2 YFSETQ. There are 14 residues in the CDR3. V dropped 4 bases and J dropped 4; count of bases not matched to a gene: 5. CDR3 residues: CASSPGTGVYEQYF. The CDR3 region has the DNA TGCGCCAGCAGCCCCGGGACAGGGGTTTACGAGCAGTACTTC.

V gene TRBV27 combines with J gene TRBJ2-7; 11 nucleotides align to TRBD1. The junction had 2 bases not matched to a gene; V was cut back by 4 bases and J by 6 bases. This CDR3 has 13 residues. Germline V CDR1 and CDR2: MNHEY, SMNVEV (reference sequence). CDR3 coding DNA: TGTGCCAGCAGTTCGGGGACAGGGGGCGAGCAGTACTTC. Translated: CASSSGTGGEQYF.

This sequence joins TRBV6-2 or TRBV6-3 and TRBJ2-7; the match to TRBD2 covers 7 bases. V was clipped by 11 bases and J by 0 bases; unmatched bases: 13. Germline V CDR1 and CDR2: MNHEY, SVGEGT. The CDR3 runs 15 residues. The CDR3 region is CAAGRPGSLSYEQYF. In nucleotides, the CDR3 is TGTGCCGCCGGGAGGCCCGGCTCACTCTCCTACGAGCAGTACTTC.